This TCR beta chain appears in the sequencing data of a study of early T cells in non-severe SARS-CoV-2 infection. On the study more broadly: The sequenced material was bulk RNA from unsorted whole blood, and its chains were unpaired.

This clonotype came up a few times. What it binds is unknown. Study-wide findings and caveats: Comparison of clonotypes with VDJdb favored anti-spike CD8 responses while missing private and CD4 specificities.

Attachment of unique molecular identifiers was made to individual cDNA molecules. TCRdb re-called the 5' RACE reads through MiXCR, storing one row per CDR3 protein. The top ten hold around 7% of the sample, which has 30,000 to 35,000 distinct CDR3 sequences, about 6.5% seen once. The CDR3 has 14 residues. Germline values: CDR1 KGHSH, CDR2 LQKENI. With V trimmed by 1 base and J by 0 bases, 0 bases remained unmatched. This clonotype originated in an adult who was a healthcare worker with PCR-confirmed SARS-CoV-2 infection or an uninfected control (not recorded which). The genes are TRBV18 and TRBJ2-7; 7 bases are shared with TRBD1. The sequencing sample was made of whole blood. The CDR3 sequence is CASSPRDSSYEQYF. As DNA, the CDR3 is TGTGCCAGCTCACCACGGGACAGCTCCTACGAGCAGTACTTC.